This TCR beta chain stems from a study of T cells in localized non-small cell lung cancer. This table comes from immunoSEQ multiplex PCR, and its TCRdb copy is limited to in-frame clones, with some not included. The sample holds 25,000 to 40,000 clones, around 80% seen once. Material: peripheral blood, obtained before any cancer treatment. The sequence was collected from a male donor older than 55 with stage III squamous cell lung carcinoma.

In nucleotides, the CDR3 is TGTGCCAGCAGCTTTGCGGGAGGGCCTTACGAGCAGTACTTC. As protein: CASSFAGGPYEQYF. The chain couples TRBV7-9 to TRBJ2-7, with 9 bases aligning to TRBD2. The CDR3 is made up of 14 amino acids. Per germline, CDR1 SEHNR and CDR2 FQNEAQ (reference sequence). The V and J ends lost 3 bases and 4 bases, in that order; junction bases with no gene match: 4.